Listed below are T cell receptor beta chains from one sample, sequenced in a study of shared clonotypes between healthy human individuals. Here immunoSEQ multiplex PCR was the method, and the copy in TCRdb shows in-frame clones only, minus some. The table has under 1 million clones, 96% seen once. Sequences were obtained from naive CD8+ T cells sorted from blood. These receptors were collected from a man younger than 45 in good health. CDR3s include the opening cysteine and the closing phenylalanine or tryptophan.

TRBV9	TRBJ1-2	CASSLGTDMVGYTF
TRBV4-1	TRBJ2-7	CASSSDVSGLSEQYF
TRBV11-2	TRBJ2-1	CASSLVAGGPANEQFF
TRBV27	TRBJ1-2	CASSLGGGLYGYTF
TRBV9	TRBJ2-7	CASGAPGGEQYF
TRBV7-8	TRBJ1-1	CASSLHGQIALTEAFF
TRBV19	TRBJ2-2	CASSGGLNTGELFF
TRBV7-9	TRBJ2-4	CASSFGRDAKNIQYF
TRBV25-1	TRBJ1-2	CASSEWDRGIGGYTF
TRBV10-3	TRBJ2-4	CANPGLQLAKNIQYF
TRBV10-1	TRBJ2-3	CASSESRASDTQYF
TRBV5-1	TRBJ2-1	CASSIENNEQFF
TRBV7-2	TRBJ1-1	CASSLVGQGVKNTEAFF
TRBV10-2	TRBJ2-7	CASSVSSYEQYF
TRBV6-5	TRBJ1-4	CASSYKGALGGKLFF
TRBV28	TRBJ2-1	CASSLTKYNEQFF
TRBV11-2	TRBJ2-4	CASSHHSDAENLAKNIQYF
TRBV25-1	TRBJ2-1	CASSEEGQGSRNEQFF
TRBV28	TRBJ2-7	CASNTIGRYDGEQYF
TRBV9	TRBJ1-5	CASSVDGSGQPQHF
TRBV5-1	TRBJ2-7	CASSLSRGGAGEQYF
TRBV9	TRBJ2-7	CASSVEQGGYEQYF
TRBV27	TRBJ2-7	CASSLYGAAYEQYF
TRBV13	TRBJ2-7	CASSLQGAFYEQYF
TRBV29-1	NA	CSVEDPGVSYEQYF
TRBV30	TRBJ2-5	CAFTRGLRETQYF
TRBV20-1	TRBJ2-1	CSARWVNEQFF
TRBV5-6	TRBJ2-7	CASSPAVDRDSPGQYF
TRBV27	TRBJ1-2	CASSLYPTGKKDGYTF
TRBV7-9	TRBJ2-2	CASSAGQGWRTGELFF
TRBV19	TRBJ2-2	CASSILGQTGELFF
TRBV7-9	TRBJ2-7	CASSGLGHEQYF